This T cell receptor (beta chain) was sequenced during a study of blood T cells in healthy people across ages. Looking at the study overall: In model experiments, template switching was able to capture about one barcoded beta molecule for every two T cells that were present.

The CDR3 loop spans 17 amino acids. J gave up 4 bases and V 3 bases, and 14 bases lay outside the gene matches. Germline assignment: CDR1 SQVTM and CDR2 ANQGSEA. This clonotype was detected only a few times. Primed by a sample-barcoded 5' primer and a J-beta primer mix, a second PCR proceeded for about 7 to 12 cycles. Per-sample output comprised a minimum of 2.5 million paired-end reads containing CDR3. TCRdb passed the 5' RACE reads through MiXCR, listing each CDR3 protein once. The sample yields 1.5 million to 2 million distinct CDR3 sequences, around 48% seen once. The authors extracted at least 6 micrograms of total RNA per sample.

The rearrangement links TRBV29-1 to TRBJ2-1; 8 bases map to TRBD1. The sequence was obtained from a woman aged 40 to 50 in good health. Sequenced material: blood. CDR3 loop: CSVDAGSQGAQYNEQFF. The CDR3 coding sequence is TGCAGCGTTGATGCTGGGTCGCAGGGGGCGCAGTACAATGAGCAGTTCTTC.